Following are 29 T cell receptor beta chains from one sample sequenced in a study of control samples from healthy donors and cancer patients. Sequencing used immunoSEQ multiplex PCR; TCRdb keeps in-frame clones, though not all of them. The table shows 400,000 to 450,000 clones, with roughly 90% occurring only once. Sequencing input: PBMCs. These receptors all stem from a man in his forties or fifties with head and neck cancer.

A single count supports this clone. The chain uses TRBV19 and TRBJ1-2, with D possibly matching TRBD1 (6 bases). Germline CDR1 and CDR2: LNHDA and SQIVND (reference sequence). CDR3 length equals 13 residues. V was trimmed by 5 bases and J by 8 bases, leaving 15 bases between them. The CDR3 region is CASSESGVGGYTF. In DNA, the CDR3 is TGTGCCAGTAGTGAATCAGGGGTGGGCGGCTACACCTTC.

The chain joins TRBV20-1 to TRBJ2-7, with D perhaps TRBD2 (6 bases). Looked up from germline, CDR1 is DFQATT and CDR2 is SNEGSKA (reference sequence). V gave up 4 bases and J gave up 7 bases, with 11 bases separating them. CDR3 length equals 11 residues. The CDR3 sequence is CSATGRVEQYF. In DNA form, the CDR3 reads TGCAGTGCTACCGGGAGAGTGGAGCAGTACTTC.

The chain uses TRBV6-1 and TRBJ1-4; 8 bases match TRBD1. Looked up from germline, CDR1 is MNHNS and CDR2 is SASEGT. J lost 8 bases, V lost 1 base, and 6 bases had no gene match. CDR3 size: 15 residues. CDR3 region: CASSEGDRGYEKLFF. The DNA for the CDR3 is TGTGCCAGCAGTGAAGGCGACAGGGGATACGAAAAACTGTTTTTT.

This clone was seen once. This same CDR3 is encoded by further DNA sequences in the sample. The CDR3 DNA reads TGTGCCAGCAGGGGCCAAGAGACCCAGTACTTC. Its translation: CASRGQETQYF. V usage is TRBV28 and J usage is TRBJ2-5, with D uncertain. Germline V CDR1 and CDR2: MDHEN, SYDVKM. With 6 bases removed from V and 1 base from J, the gap between germline ends came to 3 bases. CDR3 length: 11 residues.

This sequence joins TRBV7-9 and TRBJ2-1; no firm D call. The CDR3 sequence is 15 residues long. CDR1 and CDR2 from the germline V gene are SEHNR and FQNEAQ (reference sequence). Trimming took off 7 bases at V and 0 bases at J, with 13 bases between the two ends. CDR3 DNA: TGTGCCAGCACCCTGAGCGAGAGCTCCTACAATGAGCAGTTCTTC. Its protein is CASTLSESSYNEQFF.

This chain joins TRBV28 and TRBJ1-5; D might be TRBD1 (6 bases). The CDR3 contains 17 residues. The V gene lost 5 bases and the J gene lost 2 bases, with 19 bases spanning the gap. Germline V gives CDR1 MDHEN, CDR2 SYDVKM. CDR3 in amino acids: CASSPRNRASGNQPQHF. The CDR3 DNA sequence: TGTGCCAGCAGTCCACGAAACAGGGCTTCGGGCAATCAGCCCCAGCATTTT.

A single count supports this clone. V and J are TRBV28 and TRBJ1-4; D not resolved. The CDR3 loop spans 13 amino acids. Germline CDR1 and CDR2: MDHEN and SYDVKM. Trimming removed 3 bases from V and 2 bases from J, with 4 bases in between. The DNA of the CDR3 is TGTGCCAGCAGTTTTCGGACTAATGAAAAACTGTTTTTT. As protein: CASSFRTNEKLFF.

V gene TRBV18 combines with J gene TRBJ2-2, with 7 bases that match TRBD1. Trimming removed 1 base from V and 2 bases from J; junction bases left unmatched: 1. CDR1 and CDR2 (germline): KGHSH, LQKENI. This CDR3 contains 15 residues. DNA for the CDR3: TGTGCCAGCTCACCACGGGACAGTAACACCGGGGAGCTGTTTTTT. Translation gives CASSPRDSNTGELFF.

The gene calls are TRBV3-1 (or the pseudogene TRBV3-2) and TRBJ2-3; the D call may be TRBD1 or TRBD2 (5 bases each). Trimming stripped 0 bases from V and 2 bases from J, with 15 bases between. CDR3 length: 17 amino acids. Germline V lookup: CDR1 LGHDT, CDR2 YNNKEL (reference sequence). CDR3 coding DNA: TGTGCCAGCAGCCAAGAGGTATGGCAGGGACCCACAGATACGCAGTATTTT. Amino acids: CASSQEVWQGPTDTQYF.

The J gene is TRBJ2-1, the V gene TRBV3-1 (or the pseudogene TRBV3-2); D gene ambiguous. Per the germline V gene, CDR1 is LGHDT and CDR2 is YNNKEL (reference sequence). V was pared by 3 bases and J by 9 bases, with 6 bases between. CDR3 length: 11 residues. CDR3 nucleotide sequence: TGTGCCAGCAGCCACTCGTCTGAGCAGTTCTTC. Translation: CASSHSSEQFF.

The CDR3 loop is CASSDQGFGLFF. As DNA, the CDR3 is TGTGCCAGCAGTGACCAGGGGTTTGGGCTGTTTTTT. The rearrangement uses TRBV2 and TRBJ1-4; the D gene is possibly TRBD1 (6 bases). The V end was cut by 3 bases, the J end by 14 bases, with 13 bases between. The CDR3 runs to 12 residues. Looked up from germline, CDR1 is SNHLY and CDR2 is FYNNEI.

The chain joins TRBV7-9 to TRBJ2-2; D may be TRBD1 (6 bases). This CDR3 spans 16 amino acids. V lost 1 base to trimming and J lost 4 bases, with 13 bases between them. In germline, CDR1 is SEHNR, CDR2 FQNEAQ (reference sequence). CDR3 nucleotides: TGTGCCAGCAGCTTAGTACAGGGTATTAGCACCGGGGAGCTGTTTTTT. Residues: CASSLVQGISTGELFF.

V and J are TRBV28 and TRBJ2-3; D unresolved. The CDR3 has 12 residues. CDR1 MDHEN and CDR2 SYDVKM come from the germline V gene. Trimming shortened V by 7 bases and J by 0 bases, and 5 bases separated the two germline ends. The CDR3 loop reads CASKESTDTQYF. The CDR3 nucleotides are TGTGCCAGCAAGGAGAGCACAGATACGCAGTATTTT.

This chain joins TRBV6-5 and TRBJ1-1, with D possibly matching TRBD1 (6 bases). The CDR3 runs to 13 residues. The germline CDR1 and CDR2 sequences are MNHEY and SVGAGI. The V and J ends lost 5 bases and 7 bases respectively, with 14 bases between them. The CDR3 here is CASSPGGQLEAFF. In DNA, the CDR3 is TGTGCCAGCAGTCCGGGAGGACAGCTTGAAGCTTTCTTT.

The rearrangement uses TRBV4-3 and TRBJ2-2; the match to TRBD1 covers 9 bases. The germline CDR1 and CDR2 sequences are LGHNA and YSLEER. V lost 1 base, J lost 7 bases, and 10 bases stayed unmatched. CDR3 length equals 17 residues. For the CDR3, the DNA is TGCGCCAGCAGCCAAGGGAACAGGGGGCTAAGTAGCGGGGAGCTGTTTTTT. Translated, it gives CASSQGNRGLSSGELFF.

This rearrangement joins TRBV29-1 to TRBJ2-7; TRBD1 matches at 9 bases. V lost 5 bases, J lost 2 bases, and 4 bases stayed unmatched. The CDR3 consists of 13 residues. CDR1 SQVTM and CDR2 ANQGSEA come from the germline V gene. CDR3 loop: CSVSRTGAYEQYF. The CDR3 nucleotides are TGCAGCGTTTCCCGGACAGGGGCCTACGAGCAGTACTTC.

This clone turned up a few times. The V and J genes are TRBV27 and TRBJ2-7; 12 bases agree with TRBD1. The V gene end was trimmed by 6 bases and the J gene end by 6 bases; junction bases not matched to a gene: 18. CDR3 length: 18 residues. Germline V gene data show CDR1 as MNHEY and CDR2 as SMNVEV (reference sequence). CDR3 amino acids: CASRSLRVSGTGGLEQYF. Here the CDR3 DNA reads TGTGCCAGCAGGTCGCTCCGAGTATCCGGGACAGGGGGCCTCGAGCAGTACTTC.

The rearrangement links TRBV28 to TRBJ1-1; 9 bases are a match to TRBD1. CDR3 length equals 14 residues. V lost 5 bases, J lost 5 bases, and 6 bases stayed unmatched. In germline, CDR1 is MDHEN, CDR2 SYDVKM. The CDR3 sequence: CASSKTGGKTEAFF. The CDR3 nucleotides read TGTGCCAGCAGTAAGACAGGGGGTAAGACTGAAGCTTTCTTT.

This clone has just one count. V usage is TRBV10-3 and J usage is TRBJ2-7; the D gene is possibly TRBD2 (6 bases). The germline V gene has CDR1 ENHRY and CDR2 SYGVKD. This CDR3 has 16 amino acids. Trimming pared 2 bases from V and 7 bases from J, leaving 21 bases between. In DNA, the CDR3 is TGTGCCATCAGTGAGCCGAAGGGACTCAGAGTGTGGGAGCAGTACTTC. Protein sequence: CAISEPKGLRVWEQYF.

The chain links TRBV4-1 to TRBJ2-1; no firm D call. This CDR3 is built from 16 residues. The V gene's germline CDR1 is MGHRA and CDR2 YSYEKL. Trimming pared 0 bases from V and 4 bases from J, leaving 13 bases between. DNA of the CDR3: TGCGCCAGCAGCCAAGATAGCAGCCCTATTTACAATGAGCAGTTCTTC. Translated, it gives CASSQDSSPIYNEQFF.

The count of this clone is one. The gene calls are TRBV5-1 and TRBJ2-7; D is possibly TRBD1 (6 bases). V was trimmed by 4 bases and J by 4 bases, leaving 15 bases between them. There are 14 residues in the CDR3. CDR1 and CDR2 (germline): SGHRS, YFSETQ. The DNA of the CDR3 is TGCGCCAGCAGCCCGGACAAAGGGGGTTACGAGCAGTACTTC. Translation: CASSPDKGGYEQYF.

The genes are TRBV12-3 or TRBV12-4 and TRBJ1-4; TRBD1 is a possible D gene (5 bases). The germline V and J ends were trimmed by 4 bases and 7 bases, with 7 bases remaining between them. This CDR3 comprises 12 residues. This CDR3 reads CASSSDSEKLFF. The CDR3 bases are TGTGCCAGCAGTTCCGACAGTGAAAAACTGTTTTTT.

The chain uses TRBV3-1 (or the pseudogene TRBV3-2) and TRBJ1-2; no definite D call. The CDR3 is made up of 13 amino acids. CDR1 is LGHDT and CDR2 is YNNKEL in the germline V gene (reference sequence). Trimming stripped 0 bases from V and 8 bases from J, with 10 bases between. For the CDR3, the DNA is TGTGCCAGCAGCCAAGAAAGTCGGGGAGGCTACACCTTC. Translating gives CASSQESRGGYTF.

The V and J genes are TRBV5-1 and TRBJ1-1; 8 nucleotides line up with TRBD1. Germline CDR1 reads SGHRS; CDR2 reads YFSETQ. Trimming removed 7 bases from V and 0 bases from J; junction bases left unmatched: 11. The CDR3 has 16 amino acids. The CDR3 spells CASGQGAFTMNTEAFF. The CDR3 DNA sequence: TGCGCCAGCGGCCAGGGGGCTTTCACCATGAACACTGAAGCTTTCTTT.

This chain links TRBV3-1 (or the pseudogene TRBV3-2) with TRBJ1-5; 7 positions agree with TRBD1. After removal of 3 bases from V and 2 bases from J, the junction contained 1 base not matched to a gene. The CDR3 runs 14 residues. Germline lookup yields CDR1 LGHDT and CDR2 YNNKEL (reference sequence). The CDR3 here is CASSHQGGNQPQHF. The CDR3 coding sequence is TGTGCCAGCAGCCACCAGGGGGGCAATCAGCCCCAGCATTTT.

The rearrangement links TRBV2 to TRBJ1-1; D unresolved. Trimming took 10 bases from V and 6 from J, leaving 15 bases between them. CDR1 SNHLY and CDR2 FYNNEI come from the germline V gene. The length of the CDR3 is 12 residues. The CDR3 reads CANNRPNSEAFF. DNA for the CDR3: TGTGCCAACAATAGACCGAATTCTGAAGCTTTCTTT. Using reference TRBV2 and TRBJ1-1 for the parts outside the CDR3, the full variable domain is EPEVTQTPSHQVTQMGQEVILRCVPISNHLYFYWYRQILGQKVEFLVSFYNNEISEKSEIFDDQFSVERPDGSNFTLKIRSTKLEDSAMYFCANNRPNSEAFFGQGTRLTVV.

The J gene is TRBJ1-1, the V gene TRBV19; no firm D call. In germline, CDR1 is LNHDA, CDR2 SQIVND (reference sequence). V was cut by 5 bases and J by 1 base, with 8 bases left in between. This CDR3 is built from 13 residues. The CDR3: CASSPQRNTEAFF. For the CDR3, the DNA is TGTGCCAGTAGTCCACAGAGGAACACTGAAGCTTTCTTT.

This clone has just a few counts. This chain links TRBV5-6 with TRBJ1-2; D is perhaps TRBD1 (6 bases). The V and J ends lost 5 bases and 0 bases respectively, with 14 bases between them. The CDR3 spans 15 residues. From germline, CDR1 is SGHDT and CDR2 YYEEEE. As DNA, the CDR3 is TGTGCCAGCAGAACTAGACAGGTAGCTAACTATGGCTACACCTTC. It is translated as CASRTRQVANYGYTF.

This chain links TRBV29-1 with TRBJ2-4; TRBD1 matches at 9 bases. Germline assignment: CDR1 SQVTM and CDR2 ANQGSEA. Trimming removed 6 bases from V and 5 bases from J; junction bases left unmatched: 2. This CDR3 has 12 amino acids. CDR3 nucleotide sequence: TGCAGCGTATGGACAGGGGAAAACATTCAGTACTTC. It codes for CSVWTGENIQYF.